This entry concerns a single TCR beta chain. No antigen is known for it. The sample originates from a study of response to subunit inactivated influenza vaccine. The study, taken as a whole, reports: The authors proposed limited new T cell recruitment per seasonal influenza vaccination.

Germline-derived CDR1 and CDR2 are MDHEN and SYDVKM. This CDR3 is 13 amino acids long. The trim removed 6 bases at V and 4 bases at J, leaving 5 bases unmatched. Each CDR3 protein gets one entry after TCRdb re-called the RT-PCR reads with MiXCR. The table lists roughly 700,000 distinct CDR3 sequences, approximately 15% of them singletons, with 5.5% to 7% in the top ten. The clonotype comes from a man in his forties or fifties who received an inactivated influenza vaccine. The chain combines TRBV28 with TRBJ2-7, with 8 bases that match TRBD2. Sample: PBMCs from blood, taken roughly 15 days before vaccination. The CDR3 loop reads CASRTSEGYEQYF. CDR3 DNA sequence: TGTGCCAGCAGGACTAGCGAGGGGTACGAGCAGTACTTC.